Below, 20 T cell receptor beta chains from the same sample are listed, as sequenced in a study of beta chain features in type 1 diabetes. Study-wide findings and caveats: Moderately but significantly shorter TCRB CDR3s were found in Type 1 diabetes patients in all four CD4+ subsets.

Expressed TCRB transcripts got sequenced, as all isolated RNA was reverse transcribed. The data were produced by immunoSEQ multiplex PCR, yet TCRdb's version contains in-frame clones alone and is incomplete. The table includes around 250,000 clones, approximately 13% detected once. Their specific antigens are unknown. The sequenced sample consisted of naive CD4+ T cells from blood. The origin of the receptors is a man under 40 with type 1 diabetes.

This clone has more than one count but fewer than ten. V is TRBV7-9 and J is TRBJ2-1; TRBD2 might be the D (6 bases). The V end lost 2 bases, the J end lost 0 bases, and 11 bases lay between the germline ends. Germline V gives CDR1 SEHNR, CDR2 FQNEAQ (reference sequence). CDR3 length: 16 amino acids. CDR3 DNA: TGTGCCAGCAGCTTATGGCACGGGGGCTCCTACAATGAGCAGTTCTTC. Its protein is CASSLWHGGSYNEQFF.

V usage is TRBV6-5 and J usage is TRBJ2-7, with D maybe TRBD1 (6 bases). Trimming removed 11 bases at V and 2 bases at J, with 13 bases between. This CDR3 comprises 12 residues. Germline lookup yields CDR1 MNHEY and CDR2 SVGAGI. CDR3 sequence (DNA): TGTGCCTCAGGGCCAGGGGCCTACGAGCAGTACTTC. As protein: CASGPGAYEQYF.

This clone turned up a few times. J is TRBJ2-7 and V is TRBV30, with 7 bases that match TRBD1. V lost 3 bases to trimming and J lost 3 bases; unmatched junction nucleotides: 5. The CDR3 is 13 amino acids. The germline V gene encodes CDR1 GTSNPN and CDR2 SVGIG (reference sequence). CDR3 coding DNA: TGTGCCTGGAGGGTGGACAGGATCTACGAGCAGTACTTC. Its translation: CAWRVDRIYEQYF.

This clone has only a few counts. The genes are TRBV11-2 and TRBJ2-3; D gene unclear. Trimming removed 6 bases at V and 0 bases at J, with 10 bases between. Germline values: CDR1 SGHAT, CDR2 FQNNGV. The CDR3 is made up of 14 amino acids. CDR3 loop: CASSLLTSTDTQYF. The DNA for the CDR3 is TGTGCCAGCAGTCTCCTAACTAGCACAGATACGCAGTATTTT.

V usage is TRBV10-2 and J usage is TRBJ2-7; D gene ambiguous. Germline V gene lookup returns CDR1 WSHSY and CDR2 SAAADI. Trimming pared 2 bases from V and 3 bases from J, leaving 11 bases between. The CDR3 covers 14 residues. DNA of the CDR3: TGCGCCAGCAGTGAGCCCAGGCCTTTCTACGAGCAGTACTTC. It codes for CASSEPRPFYEQYF.

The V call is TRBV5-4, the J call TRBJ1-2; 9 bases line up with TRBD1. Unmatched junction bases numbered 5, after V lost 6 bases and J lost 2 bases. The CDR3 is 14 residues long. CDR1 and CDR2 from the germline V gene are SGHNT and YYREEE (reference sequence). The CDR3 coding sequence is TGTGCCAGCATCAGACAGGGGGAGAACTATGGCTACACCTTC. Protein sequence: CASIRQGENYGYTF.

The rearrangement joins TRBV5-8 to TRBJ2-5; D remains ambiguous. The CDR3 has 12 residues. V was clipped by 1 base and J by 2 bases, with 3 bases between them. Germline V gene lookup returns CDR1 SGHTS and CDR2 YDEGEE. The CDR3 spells CASSLPQETQYF. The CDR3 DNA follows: TGTGCCAGCAGCTTGCCACAAGAGACCCAGTACTTC.

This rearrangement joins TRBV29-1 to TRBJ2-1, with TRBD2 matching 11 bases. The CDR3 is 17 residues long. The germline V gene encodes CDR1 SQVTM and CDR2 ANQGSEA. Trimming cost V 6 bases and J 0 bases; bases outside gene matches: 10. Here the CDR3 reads CSVLTSGGFSSYNEQFF. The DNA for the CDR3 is TGCAGCGTCCTCACTAGCGGGGGCTTCAGCTCCTACAATGAGCAGTTCTTC.

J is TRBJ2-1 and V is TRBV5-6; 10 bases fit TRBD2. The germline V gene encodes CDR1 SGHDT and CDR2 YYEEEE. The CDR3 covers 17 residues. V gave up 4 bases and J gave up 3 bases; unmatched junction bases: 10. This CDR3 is CASSPVLAGVDYNEQFF. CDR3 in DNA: TGTGCCAGCAGCCCCGTGCTAGCGGGAGTTGACTACAATGAGCAGTTCTTC. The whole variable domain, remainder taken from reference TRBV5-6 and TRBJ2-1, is DAGVTQSPTHLIKTRGQQVTLRCSPKSGHDTVSWYQQALGQGPQFIFQYYEEEERQRGNFPDRFSGHQFPNYSSELNVNALLLGDSALYLCASSPVLAGVDYNEQFFGPGTRLTVL.

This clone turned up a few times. The CDR3 is CASSLFRQGSYTF. CDR3 nucleotide sequence: TGTGCCAGCTCACTCTTCCGACAGGGAAGCTACACCTTC. The chain recombines TRBV18 with TRBJ1-2; 7 nucleotides agree with TRBD1. The CDR3 totals 13 residues. After removal of 4 bases from V and 9 bases from J, the junction contained 8 bases not matched to a gene. Germline-derived CDR1 and CDR2 are KGHSH and LQKENI.

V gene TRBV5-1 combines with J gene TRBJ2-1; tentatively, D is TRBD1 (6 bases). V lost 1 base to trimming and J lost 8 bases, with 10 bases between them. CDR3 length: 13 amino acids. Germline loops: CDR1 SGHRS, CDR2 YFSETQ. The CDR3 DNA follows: TGCGCCAGCAGCTTGTTAGGGGGTGATGAGCAGTTCTTC. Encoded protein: CASSLLGGDEQFF. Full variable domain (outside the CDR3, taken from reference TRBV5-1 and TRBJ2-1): KAGVTQTPRYLIKTRGQQVTLSCSPISGHRSVSWYQQTPGQGLQFLFEYFSETQRNKGNFPGRFSGRQFSNSRSEMNVSTLELGDSALYLCASSLLGGDEQFFGPGTRLTVL.

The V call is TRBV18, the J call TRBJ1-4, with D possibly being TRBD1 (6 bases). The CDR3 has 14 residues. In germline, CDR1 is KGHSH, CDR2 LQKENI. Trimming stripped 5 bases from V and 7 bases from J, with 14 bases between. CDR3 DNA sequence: TGTGCCAGCTCATTCGGTGGACAGCCTGAAAAACTGTTTTTT. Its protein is CASSFGGQPEKLFF.

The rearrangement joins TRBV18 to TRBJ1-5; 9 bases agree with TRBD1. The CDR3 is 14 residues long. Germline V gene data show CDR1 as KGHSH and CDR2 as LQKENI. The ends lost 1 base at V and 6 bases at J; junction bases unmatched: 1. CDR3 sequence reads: CASSPQGQGQPQHF. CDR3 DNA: TGTGCCAGCTCACCACAGGGACAGGGTCAGCCCCAGCATTTT.

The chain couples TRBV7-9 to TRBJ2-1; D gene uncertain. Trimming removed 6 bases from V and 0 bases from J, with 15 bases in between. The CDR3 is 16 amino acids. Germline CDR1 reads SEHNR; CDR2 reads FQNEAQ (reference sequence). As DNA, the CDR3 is TGTGCCAGCAGGTCAGGATCGGTCGGCTCCTACAATGAGCAGTTCTTC. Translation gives CASRSGSVGSYNEQFF.

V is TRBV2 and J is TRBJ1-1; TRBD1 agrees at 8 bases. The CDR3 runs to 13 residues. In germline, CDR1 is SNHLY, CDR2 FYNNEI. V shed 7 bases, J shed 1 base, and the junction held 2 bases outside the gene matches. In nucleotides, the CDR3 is TGTGCCAGCATGGACAGGGAGAACACTGAAGCTTTCTTT. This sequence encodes CASMDRENTEAFF. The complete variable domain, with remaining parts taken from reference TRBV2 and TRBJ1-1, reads EPEVTQTPSHQVTQMGQEVILRCVPISNHLYFYWYRQILGQKVEFLVSFYNNEISEKSEIFDDQFSVERPDGSNFTLKIRSTKLEDSAMYFCASMDRENTEAFFGQGTRLTVV.

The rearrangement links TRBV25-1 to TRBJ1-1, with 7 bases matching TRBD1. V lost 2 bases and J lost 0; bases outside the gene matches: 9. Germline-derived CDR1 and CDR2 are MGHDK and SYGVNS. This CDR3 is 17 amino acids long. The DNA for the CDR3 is TGTGCCAGCAGTGAAAGTTTGGACAGGAGAATGAACACTGAAGCTTTCTTT. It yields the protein CASSESLDRRMNTEAFF.

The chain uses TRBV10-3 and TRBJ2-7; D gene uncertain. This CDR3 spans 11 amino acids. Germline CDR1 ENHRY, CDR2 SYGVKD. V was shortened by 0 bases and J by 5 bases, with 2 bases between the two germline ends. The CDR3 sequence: CAISESDEQYF. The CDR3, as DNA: TGTGCCATCAGTGAGTCCGACGAGCAGTACTTC.

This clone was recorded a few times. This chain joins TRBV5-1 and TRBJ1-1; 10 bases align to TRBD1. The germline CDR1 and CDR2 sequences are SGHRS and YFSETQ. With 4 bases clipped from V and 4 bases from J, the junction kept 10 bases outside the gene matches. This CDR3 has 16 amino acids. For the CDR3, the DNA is TGCGCCAGCAGCCCCGATCCGCGGACAGGGGGCACTGAAGCTTTCTTT. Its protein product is CASSPDPRTGGTEAFF. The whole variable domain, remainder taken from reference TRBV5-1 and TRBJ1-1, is KAGVTQTPRYLIKTRGQQVTLSCSPISGHRSVSWYQQTPGQGLQFLFEYFSETQRNKGNFPGRFSGRQFSNSRSEMNVSTLELGDSALYLCASSPDPRTGGTEAFFGQGTRLTVV.

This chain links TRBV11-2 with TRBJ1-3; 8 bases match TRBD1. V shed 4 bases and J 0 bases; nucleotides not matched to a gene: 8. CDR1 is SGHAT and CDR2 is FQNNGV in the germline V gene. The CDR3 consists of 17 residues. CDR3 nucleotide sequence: TGTGCCAGCAGCTCAGCAAGGACAGGGTTCTCTGGAAACACCATATATTTT. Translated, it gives CASSSARTGFSGNTIYF.

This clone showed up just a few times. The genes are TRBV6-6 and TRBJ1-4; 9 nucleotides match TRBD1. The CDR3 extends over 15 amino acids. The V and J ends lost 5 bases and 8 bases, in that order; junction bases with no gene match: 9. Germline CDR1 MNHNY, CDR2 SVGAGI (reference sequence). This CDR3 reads CASSGGDRVGEKLFF. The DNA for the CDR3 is TGTGCCAGCAGTGGGGGGGACAGGGTAGGCGAAAAACTGTTTTTT.